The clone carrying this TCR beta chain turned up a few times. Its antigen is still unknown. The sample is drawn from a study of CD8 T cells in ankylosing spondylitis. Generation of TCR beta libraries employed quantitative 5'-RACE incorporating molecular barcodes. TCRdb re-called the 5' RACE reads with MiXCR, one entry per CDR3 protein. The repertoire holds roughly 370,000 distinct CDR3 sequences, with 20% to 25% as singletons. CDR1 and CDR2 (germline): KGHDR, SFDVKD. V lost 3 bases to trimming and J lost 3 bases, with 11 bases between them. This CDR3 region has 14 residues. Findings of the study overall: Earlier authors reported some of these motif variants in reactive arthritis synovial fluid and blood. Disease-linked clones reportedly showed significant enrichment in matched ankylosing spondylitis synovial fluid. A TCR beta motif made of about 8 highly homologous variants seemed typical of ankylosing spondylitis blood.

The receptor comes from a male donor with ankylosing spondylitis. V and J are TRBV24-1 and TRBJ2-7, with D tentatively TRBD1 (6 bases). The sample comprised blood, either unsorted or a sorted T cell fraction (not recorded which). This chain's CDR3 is CATSDTGTNYEQYF. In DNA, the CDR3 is TGTGCCACCAGTGATACCGGGACAAACTACGAGCAGTACTTC.